This T cell receptor beta chain was sequenced during a study of beta chain features in type 1 diabetes. Study-level results: Moderately but significantly shorter TCRB CDR3s were found in Type 1 diabetes patients in all four CD4+ subsets.

V lost 1 base, J lost 5 bases, and 7 bases stayed unmatched. The CDR3 contains 16 residues. The V gene's germline CDR1 is SGHAT and CDR2 FQNNGV. This clone was seen more than once but under ten times. Antigen unknown. Reverse transcription of all isolated RNA meant that expressed TCRB transcripts were sequenced. The method was immunoSEQ multiplex PCR; TCRdb's version includes in-frame clones alone and lacks a portion of them. The table has over 600,000 clones, around an eighth seen once. This TCR came from a man aged 25-45 years with type 1 diabetes. This chain joins TRBV11-2 and TRBJ2-7; 11 nucleotides line up with TRBD1. The sequencing input was naive CD4+ T cells from blood. The CDR3 DNA reads TGTGCCAGCAGCTTAGCCCTGGACAGGGGGCTGGACGAGCAGTACTTC. As protein: CASSLALDRGLDEQYF.